In its sample, the clone carrying this TCR beta chain was seen many times. Its specificity is not known. This entry comes from a study of breast tumors, draining lymph nodes, adjacent tissues. The CDR3 loop spans 19 amino acids. Unmatched junction bases numbered 17, after V lost 3 bases and J lost 4 bases. Study results and caveats: Most tumor T cells seemingly derive from lymph node, then expand in tumor. Luminal-like breast cancer showed significantly greater tumor-nontumor repertoire similarity than basal-like breast cancer did.

TCRdb itself ran the multiplex PCR reads through MiXCR, one entry per CDR3 protein. This table has about 15,000 distinct CDR3 sequences, approximately 45% appearing once. The V call is TRBV12-3 or TRBV12-4, the J call TRBJ2-5; TRBD2 matches at 10 bases. The receptor's source is a female donor with breast cancer. Some clones in this sample may be carry-over from other donors' samples. Sequencing used tumor-adjacent breast tissue. This CDR3 reads CASSFPPYAAGGPGETQYF. The CDR3 DNA reads as TGTGCCAGCAGTTTCCCCCCGTATGCAGCGGGAGGGCCAGGAGAGACCCAGTACTTC.